The T cell receptor beta chain described here comes from a study of a mutant IDH1 vaccine in newly diagnosed glioma (dated by TCRdb to the early 2020s). For the study in its entirety: Of the 25 to 40 treated patients, around 62% were male and 37.5% were female, and the mean age was around 40 years. Peripheral blood was drawn at six visits: V03 (baseline), V05, V07, V10, V12 and V13. Longitudinal TCRB deep sequencing was done for 25 treated patients, wherever samples were available for exploratory analyses. Before enrollment, patients had received standard therapy of radiotherapy alone, temozolomide alone, or radiochemotherapy with temozolomide; most received the combination.

Measured from the cysteine to the phenylalanine, the CDR3 is 15 residues long. Only the CDR3 part of the read is kept: 45 bases, read in frame from the first base. V is reduced by 2 bases and J by 2 bases, leaving a spacing of 10 bases between them. From the germline V gene, CDR1 is MDHEN and CDR2 is SYDVKM. The protocol used for the library was the immunoSEQ multiplex PCR assay. Rearranged TCR beta chain sequences were amplified with the hsTCRB Kit following the manufacturer's protocol. TCRB libraries were sequenced on an Illumina MiSeq. The authors' pipeline ran thus. The kit vendor's proprietary platform handled demultiplexing, trimming and gene mapping. The source is immuneACCESS, and TCRdb retained only in-frame sequences with V and J called. Part of the clones is not carried over; for the studies checked, unresolved V genes explain less than half of this, and the remainder is unexplained. V, J and clone size reflect that table, while D and trimming were determined from the DNA. The sample yields about 16,000 clones; 80% were counted once. About 9.1% of the sample is in the top ten clones.

This specimen's time point label, per the study, means: baseline, week 1 (first vaccination visit). The meaning of the sample's treatment or condition label: pre-vaccination baseline after standard-of-care therapy. The donors had newly diagnosed IDH1-mutant astrocytomas of WHO grade 3 or 4 that showed loss of nuclear ATRX. The samples were drawn from NOA16, a multicentre, single-arm, open-label phase I trial in Germany that tested a mutant IDH1 peptide vaccine in humans for the first time. Blood drawn at visit V03 was used as the baseline sample for immunogenicity testing. Genomic DNA for TCRB sequencing was extracted from EDTA blood using the DNeasy Blood and Tissue Kit. A word on this clone: Its specific antigen is unknown. No much larger clone is present one base from it, and per-base qualities are unavailable.

Findings and caveats that apply to the study as a whole: The authors stated that sample limitations prevented analyses of patient blood samples from being reproduced. No apparent relationship was observed between pseudoprogression and alterations in the top peripheral T cell clonotypes detected by TCRB sequencing. Immune responses induced by the vaccine were seen in over 80% of patients across multiple MHC alleles. PBMC samples for TCRB deep sequencing were selected based on availability.

The sequencing here drew on PBMCs, taken from a glioma patient treated with radiotherapy, temozolomide or both. The chain couples TRBV28 to TRBJ2-1; the D gene lacks a confident call. The TCR sequence derives from a man aged 40-49 years with glioma. The CDR3 sequence is CASSLTSTAYNEQFF. The DNA sequence reads TGTGCCAGCAGTTTAACCAGCACCGCCTACAATGAGCAGTTCTTC.